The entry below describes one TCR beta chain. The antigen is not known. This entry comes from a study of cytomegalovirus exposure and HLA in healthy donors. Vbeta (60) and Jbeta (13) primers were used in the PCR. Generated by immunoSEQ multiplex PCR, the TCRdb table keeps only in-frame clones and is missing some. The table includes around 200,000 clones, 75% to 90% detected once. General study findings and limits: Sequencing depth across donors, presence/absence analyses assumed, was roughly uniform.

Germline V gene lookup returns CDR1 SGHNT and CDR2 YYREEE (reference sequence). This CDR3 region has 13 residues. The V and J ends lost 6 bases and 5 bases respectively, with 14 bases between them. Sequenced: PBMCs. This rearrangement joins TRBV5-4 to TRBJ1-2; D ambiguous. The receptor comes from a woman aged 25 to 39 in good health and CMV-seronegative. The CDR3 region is CASTPSGLYGYTF. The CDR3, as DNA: TGTGCCAGCACCCCGAGCGGGTTGTATGGCTACACCTTC.